Shown below are 8 T cell receptor beta chains from a single sample sequenced in a study of shared clonotypes between healthy human individuals. Naive CD8 cells lacked CD45RO and underwent positive selection for CCR7, leaving out terminally differentiated effector memory CD45RA+ cells. Assay used: immunoSEQ multiplex PCR; TCRdb lists only in-frame clones, some missing. The sample comprises approximately 1.9 million clones, about 94% of which are singletons, and under 2% rests with the top ten. The specimen sequenced was naive CD8+ T cells from PBMCs. The receptors derive from a man between 18 and 29 years old in good health. Some clones in this sample may be carry-over from other donors' samples.

The rearrangement joins TRBV5-1 to TRBJ2-7; TRBD2 is a possible D gene (5 bases). The CDR3 is 14 amino acids. The germline CDR1 and CDR2 sequences are SGHRS and YFSETQ. Trimming shortened V by 1 base and J by 4 bases, and 12 bases separated the two germline ends. The CDR3 coding sequence is TGCGCCAGCAGCTTGTACGCGGGTTCATACGAGCAGTACTTC. This translates into CASSLYAGSYEQYF. Complete variable domain (other parts from reference TRBV5-1 and TRBJ2-7): KAGVTQTPRYLIKTRGQQVTLSCSPISGHRSVSWYQQTPGQGLQFLFEYFSETQRNKGNFPGRFSGRQFSNSRSEMNVSTLELGDSALYLCASSLYAGSYEQYFGPGTRLTVT.

The chain carries TRBV15 and TRBJ2-5; the D call may be TRBD1 or TRBD2 (6 bases each). Trimming stripped 0 bases from V and 4 bases from J, with 12 bases between. Germline V gene data show CDR1 as LNHNV and CDR2 as YYDKDF (reference sequence). This CDR3 region has 15 residues. Written as DNA, the CDR3 is TGTGCCACCAGCAGAGATAGAGGGGGAGGAGAGACCCAGTACTTC. This translates into CATSRDRGGGETQYF.

To note about this clone: The junction and the germline gene differ at one end; a read error may be behind it. The chain joins TRBV13 to TRBJ2-7, with D tentatively TRBD1 (5 bases). CDR1 PRHDT and CDR2 FYEKMQ come from the germline V gene (reference sequence). The CDR3 is 12 amino acids. CDR3 amino acids: CASSQEGRQPSF. Written as DNA, the CDR3 is TGTGCCAGCAGCCAAGAAGGCCGACAGCCCTCCTTC.

This chain links TRBV7-8 with TRBJ2-2; 8 bases fit TRBD2. The CDR3 has 16 amino acids. V lost 0 bases and J lost 7; bases outside the gene matches: 7. CDR1 and CDR2 (germline): SGHVS, FQNEAQ. The CDR3 nucleotides read TGTGCCAGCAGCTTAGCGCTGACTAGCGCACGCGGGGAGCTGTTTTTT. It is translated as CASSLALTSARGELFF.

The gene calls are TRBV18 and TRBJ2-3, with 12 bases that match TRBD2. CDR1 and CDR2 (germline): KGHSH, LQKENI. Trimming cost V 0 bases and J 6 bases; bases outside gene matches: 13. The CDR3 loop spans 19 amino acids. DNA of the CDR3: TGTGCCAGCTCACCACCGAATCTAGCGGGAGGGCCTGGTTGGGATACGCAGTATTTT. It specifies CASSPPNLAGGPGWDTQYF.

The rearrangement uses TRBV28 and TRBJ2-7; D is uncertain. The V end lost 6 bases, the J end lost 5 bases, and 14 bases lay between the germline ends. Germline CDR1 is MDHEN and CDR2 is SYDVKM. The CDR3 sequence is 13 residues long. Here the CDR3 DNA reads TGTGCCAGCAGGGGTCTATATAGGGACGAGCAGTACTTC. Residues: CASRGLYRDEQYF. The entire variable domain, with the rest obtained from reference TRBV28 and TRBJ2-7, is as follows: DVKVTQSSRYLVKRTGEKVFLECVQDMDHENMFWYRQDPGLGLRLIYFSYDVKMKEKGDIPEGYSVSREKKERFSLILESASTNQTSMYLCASRGLYRDEQYFGPGTRLTVT.

The chain combines TRBV28 with TRBJ2-1; TRBD1 agrees at 8 bases. V lost 3 bases to trimming and J lost 6 bases; unmatched junction nucleotides: 10. In germline, CDR1 is MDHEN, CDR2 SYDVKM. The CDR3 sequence is 16 residues long. The CDR3 region has the DNA TGTGCCAGCAGTTTGCCCCGGACAGGGAATAGCAATGAGCAGTTCTTC. Its translation is CASSLPRTGNSNEQFF.

This clone was detected only once. This rearrangement joins TRBV27 to TRBJ2-7; D is unclear. V was trimmed by 2 bases and J by 6 bases, leaving 11 bases between them. The CDR3 runs to 13 residues. Germline V gives CDR1 MNHEY, CDR2 SMNVEV (reference sequence). CDR3 bases: TGTGCCAGCAGTTTAGTGGCTAGTAGCGAGCAGTACTTC. As protein: CASSLVASSEQYF.